The TCR beta chain described here comes from a study of OX40 agonist ivuxolimab in advanced cancers. The assay was immunoSEQ multiplex PCR, and TCRdb's table has in-frame clones only and misses some. This sample yields fewer than 90,000 clones, of which around 90% are seen a single time; roughly 0.8% belongs to the top ten. Study observations and caveats: The antigens recognized by the expanded peripheral T cells, that is their antigen specificity, were not determined.

People who had autoimmune disease history or systemic immunosuppression were excluded. For this clone: Its antigen is unidentified. Compared with germline, one end of the junction differs, possibly owing to a read error.

The TCR sequence derives from an adult with an advanced solid tumor such as melanoma, head and neck, liver or kidney cancer. Sequenced material: CD4+ or CD8+ T cells sorted from blood, taken in a trial of the OX40 agonist ivuxolimab.

As DNA, the CDR3 is TGTGCCAGTAGTCCTGCAGGGGGGGACCGGGGAGCTGTTTTT. Translated, it gives CASSPAGGDRGAVF. The chain links TRBV19 to TRBJ2-2; D may correspond to TRBD1 or TRBD2 (7 bases each). This CDR3 spans 14 amino acids. Germline V gene lookup returns CDR1 LNHDA and CDR2 SQIVND (reference sequence).